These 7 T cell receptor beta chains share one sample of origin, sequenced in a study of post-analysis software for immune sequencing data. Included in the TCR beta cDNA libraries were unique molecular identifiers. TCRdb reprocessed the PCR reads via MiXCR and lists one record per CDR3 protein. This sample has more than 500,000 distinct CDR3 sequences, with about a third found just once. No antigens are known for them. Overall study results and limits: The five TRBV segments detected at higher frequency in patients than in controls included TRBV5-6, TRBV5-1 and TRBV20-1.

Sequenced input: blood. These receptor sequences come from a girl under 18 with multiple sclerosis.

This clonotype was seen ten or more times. This CDR3 is CASGGTPPIAGTQYF. CDR3 bases: TGTGCCAGCGGAGGGACACCCCCGATAGCGGGGACCCAGTACTTC. The chain employs TRBV7-2 and TRBJ2-5, with D possibly being TRBD2 (7 bases). In germline, CDR1 is SGHTA, CDR2 FQGNSA. V was trimmed by 8 bases and J by 7 bases, leaving 23 bases between them. The CDR3 is 15 amino acids.

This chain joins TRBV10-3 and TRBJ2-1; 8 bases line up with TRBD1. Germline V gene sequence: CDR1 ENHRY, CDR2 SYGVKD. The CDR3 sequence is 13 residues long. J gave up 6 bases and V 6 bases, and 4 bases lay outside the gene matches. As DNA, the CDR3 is TGTGCCATCAGCGGTACAGGGGGCAATGAGCAGTTCTTC. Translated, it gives CAISGTGGNEQFF.

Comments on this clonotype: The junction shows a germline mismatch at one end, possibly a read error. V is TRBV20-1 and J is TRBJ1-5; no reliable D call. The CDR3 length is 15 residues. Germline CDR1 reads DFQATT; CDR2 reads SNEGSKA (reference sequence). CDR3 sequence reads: CSVRGSGPSNQPQHF. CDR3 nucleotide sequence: TGCAGTGTTAGAGGTAGTGGTCCGAGCAATCAGCCCCAGCATTTT.

CDR3 amino acids: CASSRGVGETQYF. As DNA, the CDR3 is TGTGCCAGCAGTAGGGGGGTCGGGGAGACCCAGTACTTC. The J gene is TRBJ2-5, the V gene TRBV6-6, with D possibly called TRBD1 or TRBD2 (6 bases each). V dropped 5 bases and J dropped 5 bases, with 12 bases sitting between them. This CDR3 region has 13 residues. Germline-derived CDR1 and CDR2 are MNHNY and SVGAGI (reference sequence).

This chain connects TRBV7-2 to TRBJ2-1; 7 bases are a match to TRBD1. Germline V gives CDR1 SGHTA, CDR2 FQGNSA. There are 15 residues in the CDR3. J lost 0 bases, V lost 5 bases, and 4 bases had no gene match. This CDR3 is CASSIRQGSYNEQFF. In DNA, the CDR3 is TGTGCCAGCAGCATACGACAGGGCTCCTACAATGAGCAGTTCTTC.

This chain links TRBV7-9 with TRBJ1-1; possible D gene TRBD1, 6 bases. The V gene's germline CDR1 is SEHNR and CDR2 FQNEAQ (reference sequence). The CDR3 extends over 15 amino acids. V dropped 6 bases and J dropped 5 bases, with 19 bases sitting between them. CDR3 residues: CASRPHRGSGTEAFF. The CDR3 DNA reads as TGTGCCAGCAGGCCCCATAGGGGGAGTGGGACTGAAGCTTTCTTT.

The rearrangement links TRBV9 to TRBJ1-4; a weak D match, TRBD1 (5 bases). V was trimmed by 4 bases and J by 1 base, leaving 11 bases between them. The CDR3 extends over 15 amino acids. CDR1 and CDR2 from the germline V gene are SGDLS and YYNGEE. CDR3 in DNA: TGTGCCAGCAGCCCGTGGGGGGAAACTAATGAAAAACTGTTTTTT. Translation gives CASSPWGETNEKLFF.